The source of this T cell receptor (beta chain) is a study of T cell responses to AZD1222 COVID-19 vaccine. Study outcomes and limitations: The donor cohort was predominantly white British with a female majority, and clonal diversity may have been underestimated. Repertoires in all cases were sampled only once the peak T cell response had passed.

As regards this clone: Its specificity is not known.

Repertoires were generated with immunoSEQ multiplex PCR, while TCRdb's copy carries only in-frame clones and drops some. The sample consists of roughly 150,000 clones, roughly nine tenths of them appearing once. The germline V and J ends were trimmed by 9 bases and 2 bases, with 9 bases remaining between them. The CDR3 runs to 13 residues. Per germline, CDR1 KGHDR and CDR2 SFDVKD. The rearrangement uses TRBV24-1 and TRBJ2-2; no firm D call. The specimen comprised peripheral blood, sampled 28 days after the second AZD1222 dose. The source is an adult who received the AZD1222 COVID-19 vaccine. The CDR3 region has the DNA TGTGCCACCCAGAACAGTAACACCGGGGAGCTGTTTTTT. Amino acids: CATQNSNTGELFF.